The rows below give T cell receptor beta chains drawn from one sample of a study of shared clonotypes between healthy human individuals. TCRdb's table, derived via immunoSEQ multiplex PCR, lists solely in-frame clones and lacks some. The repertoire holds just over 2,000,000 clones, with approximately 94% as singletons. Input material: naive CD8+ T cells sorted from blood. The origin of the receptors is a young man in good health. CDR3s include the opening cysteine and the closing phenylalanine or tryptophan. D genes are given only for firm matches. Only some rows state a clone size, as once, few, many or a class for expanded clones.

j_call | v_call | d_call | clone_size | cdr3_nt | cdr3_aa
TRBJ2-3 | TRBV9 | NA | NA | TGTGCCAGCAGCGTAGAGGGCCTTGGGGAAACAGATACGCAGTATTTT | CASSVEGLGETDTQYF
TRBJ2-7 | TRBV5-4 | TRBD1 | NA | TGTGCCAGCAGCTCAGGGGGTGACCGTCTCGCCTCTACCTACGAGCAGTACTTC | CASSSGGDRLASTYEQYF
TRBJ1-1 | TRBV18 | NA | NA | TGTGCCAGCTCACCACCGTTCAGGGACAACACTGAAGCTTTCTTT | CASSPPFRDNTEAFF
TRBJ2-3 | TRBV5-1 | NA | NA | TGCGCCAGCAGCTTGGCCAAGGGGCTTGATACGCAGTATTTT | CASSLAKGLDTQYF
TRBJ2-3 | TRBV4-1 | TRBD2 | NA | TGCGCCAGCAGCCTTTCTACTGGGACTAGCGGAGATACGCAGTATTTT | CASSLSTGTSGDTQYF
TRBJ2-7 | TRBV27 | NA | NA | TGTGCCAGCAGTCCCTCGTTGGGGGGAGAGACCTACGAGCAGTACTTC | CASSPSLGGETYEQYF
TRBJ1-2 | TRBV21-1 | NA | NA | TGTGCCAGCAGCAAAGTTTTCAAACTTCCCGGGGACAGGGATGAGCACTATGGCTACACCTTC | CASSKVFKLPGDRDEHYGYTF
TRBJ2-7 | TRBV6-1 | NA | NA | TGTGCCAGCAGCCCGACCTACTCTTACGAGCAGTACTTC | CASSPTYSYEQYF
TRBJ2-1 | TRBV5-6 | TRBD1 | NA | TGTGCCAGCAGCCTGGCCGGGACAGGACTATACAATGAGCAGTTCTTC | CASSLAGTGLYNEQFF
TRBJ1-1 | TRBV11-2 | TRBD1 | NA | TGTGCCAGCAGCTTAGCCGGCAGGGGGGCCTTCTTT | CASSLAGRGAFF
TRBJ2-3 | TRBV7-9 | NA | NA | TGTGCCAGCAGCTTTACATCTTTAGCGGTGGCGGGAGATACGCAGTATTTT | CASSFTSLAVAGDTQYF
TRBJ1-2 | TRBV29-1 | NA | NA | TGCAGCGTTGAAGTGGAAGGGCTAGGAGGCTACACCTTC | CSVEVEGLGGYTF
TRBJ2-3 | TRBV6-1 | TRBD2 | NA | TGTGCCAGCAGTGGGGGGACTAGCGGGAGCACAGATACGCAGTATTTT | CASSGGTSGSTDTQYF
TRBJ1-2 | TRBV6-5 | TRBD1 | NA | TGTGCCAGCAGGGGACAGGGGGCCGATGACTATGGCTACACCTTC | CASRGQGADDYGYTF
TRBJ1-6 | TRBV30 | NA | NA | TGTGCCTGGAGTGTACCTGGGGGGTATAATTCACCCCTCCACTTT | CAWSVPGGYNSPLHF
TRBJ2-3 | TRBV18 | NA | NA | TGTGCCAGCTCCCAGGCTAGCACAGATACGCAGTATTTT | CASSQASTDTQYF
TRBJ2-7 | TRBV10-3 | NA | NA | TGTGCCATCAGTGACCGGGGGGCGGACGAGCAGTACTTC | CAISDRGADEQYF
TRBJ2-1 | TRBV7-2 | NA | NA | TGTGCCAGCAGCCTACTCCGTGGCAATGAGCAGTTCTTC | CASSLLRGNEQFF
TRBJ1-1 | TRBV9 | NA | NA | TGTGCCAGCAGCGTAGAAGTGGTGACCGAAGCTTTCTTT | CASSVEVVTEAFF
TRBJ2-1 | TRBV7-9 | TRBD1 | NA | TGTGCCAGCAGTCCGGACAGGGGAAAAAACAATGAGCAGTTCTTC | CASSPDRGKNNEQFF
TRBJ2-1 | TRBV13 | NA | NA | TGTGCCAGCAGCCGGGGCGGAGGAGACAATGAGCAGTTCTTC | CASSRGGGDNEQFF
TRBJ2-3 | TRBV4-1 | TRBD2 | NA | TGCGCCAGCAGCCAACTGGCCGGGACTAGCGGCACAGATACGCAGTATTTT | CASSQLAGTSGTDTQYF
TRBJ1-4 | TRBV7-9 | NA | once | TGTGCCAGCAGCCCCGAGAAGTTTCAGAATGAAAAACTGTTTTTT | CASSPEKFQNEKLFF
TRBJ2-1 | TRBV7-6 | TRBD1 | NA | TGTGCCAGCAGCTTGGGCGGGGGACAGGGGGTTGAGCAGTTCTTC | CASSLGGGQGVEQFF
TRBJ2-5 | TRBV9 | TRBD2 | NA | TGTGCCAGCTCCGGGACTAGCGGGAGGGGGGAGACCCAGTACTTC | CASSGTSGRGETQYF
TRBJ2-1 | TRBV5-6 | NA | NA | TGTGCCAGCAGCTTGGACAGCGGGTCGACCGCTTACAATGAGCAGTTCTTC | CASSLDSGSTAYNEQFF
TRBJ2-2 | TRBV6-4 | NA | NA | TGTGCCAGCAGTGATAGGGAACCTAACACCGGGGAGCTGTTTTTT | CASSDREPNTGELFF
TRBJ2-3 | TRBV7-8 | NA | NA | TGTGCCAGCAGCCCGGGAGTAGGCAGCACAGATACGCAGTATTTT | CASSPGVGSTDTQYF
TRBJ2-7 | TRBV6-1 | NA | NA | TGTGCCAGCAGTGAAGAGGAGGGGGGCCTAGGGGCCGGGTTTCAGTACGAGCAGTACTTC | CASSEEEGGLGAGFQYEQYF
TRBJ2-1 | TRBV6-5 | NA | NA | TGTGCCAGCAGTCCGGGACTGGCGTACAATGAGCAGTTCTTC | CASSPGLAYNEQFF
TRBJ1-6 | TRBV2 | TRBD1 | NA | TGTGCCAGCAGTGAAGTAACGGGACAGGGGGATTCACCCCTCCACTTT | CASSEVTGQGDSPLHF
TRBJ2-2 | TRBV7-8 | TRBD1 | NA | TGTGCCAGCAGCTCCCAGGGACAGGGGGTTGTGAAACGCACCGGGGAGCTGTTTTTT | CASSSQGQGVVKRTGELFF
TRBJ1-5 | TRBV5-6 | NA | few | TGTGCCAGCAGCCAGGGGAATCAGCCCCAGCATTTT | CASSQGNQPQHF
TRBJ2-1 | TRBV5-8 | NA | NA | TGTGCCAGCAGCTTGGCGGGGGGCCTTAGGGAGCAGTTCTTC | CASSLAGGLREQFF
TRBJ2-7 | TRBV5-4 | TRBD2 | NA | TGTGCCAGCAGAGGGACTAGCGGGAGGGCCGACCACGAGCAGTACTTC | CASRGTSGRADHEQYF
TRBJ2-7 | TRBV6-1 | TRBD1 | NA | TGTGCCAGCAGTGAAGAGGACAGGGGGATTTCGGCTATCTCCTACGAGCAGTACTTC | CASSEEDRGISAISYEQYF
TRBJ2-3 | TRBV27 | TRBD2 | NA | TGTGCCAGCAGTTTTTACCCGAGCGGGGATAGCACAGATACGCAGTATTTT | CASSFYPSGDSTDTQYF
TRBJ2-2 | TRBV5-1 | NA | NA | TGCGCCAGCAACCCGGGACAGGGTCGGGAGGGGAGCCCCACCGGGGAGCTGTTTTTT | CASNPGQGREGSPTGELFF
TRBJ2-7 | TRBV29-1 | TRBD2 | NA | TGCAGCGTTTTCGGTAGCGGGGGGTCCTACGAGCAGTACTTC | CSVFGSGGSYEQYF
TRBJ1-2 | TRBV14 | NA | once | TGTGCCAGCAGCCAAGATGGGGGGCCCCGCTATGGCTACACCTTC | CASSQDGGPRYGYTF
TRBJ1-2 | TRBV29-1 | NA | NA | TGCAGCGTTGAAGACAATAACTATGGCTACACCTTC | CSVEDNNYGYTF
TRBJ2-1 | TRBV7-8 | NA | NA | TGTGCCAGCAGCTTCTCGGCCCCTTCAAGAGAGCAGTTCTTC | CASSFSAPSREQFF
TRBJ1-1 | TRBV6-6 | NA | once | TGTGCCAGCAGTTACGGCGGGGGCGATGAAGCTTTCTTT | CASSYGGGDEAFF
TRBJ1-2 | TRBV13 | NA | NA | TGTGCCAGCAGCTCCTCCGAGAGCGCTGGATACTATGGCTACACCTTC | CASSSSESAGYYGYTF
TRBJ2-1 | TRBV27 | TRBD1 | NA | TGTGCCAGCAGTTTGGGTGGGACAGTTGACAATGAGCAGTTCTTC | CASSLGGTVDNEQFF
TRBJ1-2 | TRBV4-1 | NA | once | TGCGCCAGCAGCCAAGCACAGACCAACCCCTATGGCTACACCTTC | CASSQAQTNPYGYTF
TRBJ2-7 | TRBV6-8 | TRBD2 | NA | TGTGCCAGCAGTCTCGGGAGGGCCTGGTCCTACGAGCAGTACTTC | CASSLGRAWSYEQYF
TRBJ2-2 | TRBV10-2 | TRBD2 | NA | TGCGCCAGCAGCCTAGCGGGAAACACCGGGGAGCTGTTTTTT | CASSLAGNTGELFF
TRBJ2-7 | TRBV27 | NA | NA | TGTGCCAGCAGTTTAAGCACCGCAAGCTCCTACGAGCAGTACTTC | CASSLSTASSYEQYF
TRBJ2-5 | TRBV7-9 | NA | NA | TGTGCCAGCAGCCCAAGGGCGGGGGCCGGAGAGACCCAGTACTTC | CASSPRAGAGETQYF